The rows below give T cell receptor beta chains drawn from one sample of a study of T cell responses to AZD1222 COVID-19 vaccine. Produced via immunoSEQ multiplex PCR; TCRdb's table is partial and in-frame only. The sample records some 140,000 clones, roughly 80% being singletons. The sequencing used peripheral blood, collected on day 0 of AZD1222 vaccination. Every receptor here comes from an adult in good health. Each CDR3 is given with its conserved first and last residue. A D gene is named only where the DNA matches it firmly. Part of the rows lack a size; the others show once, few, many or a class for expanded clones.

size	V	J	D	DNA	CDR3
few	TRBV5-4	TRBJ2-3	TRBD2	TGTGCCAGCAGCTTTCCCAGCGGGGCGTTCACAGATACGCAGTATTTT	CASSFPSGAFTDTQYF
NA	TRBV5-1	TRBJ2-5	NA	TGCGCCAGCAGCTTGTTGGGAAGAACAGGGGAGACCCAGTACTTC	CASSLLGRTGETQYF
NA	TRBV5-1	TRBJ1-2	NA	TGCGCCAGCAGCCCTAACACAGGTGGTGGTGGCTACACCTTC	CASSPNTGGGGYTF
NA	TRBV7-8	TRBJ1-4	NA	TGTGCCAGCTCGATAACCCGCACAGGCAATGAAAAACTGTTTTTT	CASSITRTGNEKLFF
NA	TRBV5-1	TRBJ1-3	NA	TGCGCCAGCAGCTCGGACAGTGCTGGAAACACCATATATTTT	CASSSDSAGNTIYF
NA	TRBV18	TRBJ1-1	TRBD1	TGTGCCAGCTCACCCCGGGACAGGGAGAACACTGAAGCTTTCTTT	CASSPRDRENTEAFF
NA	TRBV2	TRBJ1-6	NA	TGTGCCAGCAGTGATGGCTATAATTCACCCCTCCACTTT	CASSDGYNSPLHF
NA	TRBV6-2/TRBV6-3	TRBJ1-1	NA	TGTGCCAGCAGTTACCTCGCGGGGGGAGCGAACACTGAAGCTTTCTTT	CASSYLAGGANTEAFF
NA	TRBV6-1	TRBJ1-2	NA	TGTGCCAGCAGTGAAGCGAGGAGGGGGAATCGGAACTTC	CASSEARRGNRNF
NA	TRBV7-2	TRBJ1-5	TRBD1	TGTGCCAGCAGCTTAGGGGACAGGGGTGTCCAGCCCCAGCATTTT	CASSLGDRGVQPQHF
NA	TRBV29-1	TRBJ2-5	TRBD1	TGCAGCGCCTTAAGACAGGGACAAGAGACCCAGTACTTC	CSALRQGQETQYF
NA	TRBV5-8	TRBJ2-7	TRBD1	TGTGCCAGCAGTCTTGGACAGGGACCCTACGAGCAGTACTTC	CASSLGQGPYEQYF
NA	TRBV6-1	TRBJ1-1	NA	TGTGCCAGCAGTGAAAAGGGGGGCACTGAAGCTTTCTTT	CASSEKGGTEAFF
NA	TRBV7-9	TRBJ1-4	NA	TGTGCCAGCAGCCGCTCGGGGGGGCATGAAAAACTGTTTTTT	CASSRSGGHEKLFF
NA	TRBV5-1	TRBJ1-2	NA	TGCGCCAGCAGCTTGGAGTCGGCTGGCTACACCTTC	CASSLESAGYTF
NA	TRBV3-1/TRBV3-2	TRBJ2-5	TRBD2	TGTGCCAGCAGCCCCCATAGCGGGGGGGCGGGAGAGACCCAGTACTTC	CASSPHSGGAGETQYF
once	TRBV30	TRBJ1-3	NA	TGTGCCTGGTGGAGGGGGGCAGCTGGAAACACCATATATTTT	CAWWRGAAGNTIYF
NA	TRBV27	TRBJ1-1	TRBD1	TGTGCCAGCAGAGGACAGGCCGGAGCGGATGAAGCTTTCTTT	CASRGQAGADEAFF
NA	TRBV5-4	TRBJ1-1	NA	TGTGCCAGCAGCTTGGCCAACAGGGCAGACAAAGATGAAGCTTTCTTT	CASSLANRADKDEAFF
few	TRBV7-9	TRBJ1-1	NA	TGTGCCAGCAGCTTAGGCATACAGCAGAACACTGAAGCTTTCTTT	CASSLGIQQNTEAFF
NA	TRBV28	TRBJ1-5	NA	TGTGCCAGCAGTGAAAGAAGGGGCAATCAGCCCCAGCATTTT	CASSERRGNQPQHF
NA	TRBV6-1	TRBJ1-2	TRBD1	TGTGCCAGCAGTGATGTACAGGGGTTAGAAAGCACCTTC	CASSDVQGLESTF
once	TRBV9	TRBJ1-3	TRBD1	TGTGCCAGCAGCCCCCGGGACAGATTCTCTGGAAACACCATATATTTT	CASSPRDRFSGNTIYF
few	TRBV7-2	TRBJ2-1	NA	TGTGCCAGCAGCTTAGCGGGTCCTACAGGGAGTAACAATGAGCAGTTCTTC	CASSLAGPTGSNNEQFF
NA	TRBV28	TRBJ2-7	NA	TGTGCCAGCACCCGGGGCACCGAGCAGTACTTC	CASTRGTEQYF
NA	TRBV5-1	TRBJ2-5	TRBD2	TGCGCCAGCCGAACCGGACTAGCGGGGGGCGGGGGCTTACAAGAGACCCAGTACTTC	CASRTGLAGGGGLQETQYF
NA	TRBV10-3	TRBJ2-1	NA	TGTGCCATCGCGAGGGGAGACTCCTACAATGAGCAGTTCTTC	CAIARGDSYNEQFF
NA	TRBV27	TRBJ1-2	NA	TGTGCCAGCAGTTTGGTCGGGGCGAGAGGCTATGGCTACACCTTC	CASSLVGARGYGYTF
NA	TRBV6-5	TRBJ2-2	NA	TGTGCCAGCAGTCAGGAAGCGAACACCGGGGAGCTGTTTTTT	CASSQEANTGELFF
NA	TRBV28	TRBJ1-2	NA	TGTGCCAGCAGTCCGGGGTTAGGAGGGGTATATGGCTACACCTTC	CASSPGLGGVYGYTF
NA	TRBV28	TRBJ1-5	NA	TGTGCCAGCAGCCCCGGGACCCTACAGCCCCAGCATTTT	CASSPGTLQPQHF
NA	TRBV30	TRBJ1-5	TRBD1	TGTGCCTGGACAGGGGGCCGCAATCAGCCCCAGCATTTT	CAWTGGRNQPQHF
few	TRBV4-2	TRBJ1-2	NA	TGTGCCAGCAGCCAGTCAGACTATGGCTACACCTTC	CASSQSDYGYTF
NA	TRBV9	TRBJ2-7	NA	TGTGCCAGCAGCGCCGCGATAGGCGGTTTCGGGCAATACTTC	CASSAAIGGFGQYF
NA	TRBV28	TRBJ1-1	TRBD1	TGTGCCAGCAGTCCTCGACAGGGTGCGCGCACTGAAGCTTTCTTT	CASSPRQGARTEAFF
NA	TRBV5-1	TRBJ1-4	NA	TGCGCCAGCAGCCCACGGGATAGCGGGGATGAAAAACTGTTTTTT	CASSPRDSGDEKLFF
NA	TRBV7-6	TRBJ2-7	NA	TGTGCCAGCAGCTCTCGCCTTAATGGTGCATACGAGCAGTACTTC	CASSSRLNGAYEQYF
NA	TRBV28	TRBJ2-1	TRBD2	TGTGCCAGCCTAGCGGGGGGTCTCAATGAGCAGTTCTTC	CASLAGGLNEQFF
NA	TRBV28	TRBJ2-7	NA	TGTGCCAGCACCCGGCCCGGAAGGGGATACGAGCAGTACTTC	CASTRPGRGYEQYF